The 22 T cell receptor beta chains in this list originate from one sample, sequenced in a study of shared clonotypes between healthy human individuals. Libraries were prepared by immunoSEQ multiplex PCR; TCRdb keeps only in-frame clonotypes and omits some of them. Of approximately 2.4 million clones listed, nearly 97% are singletons. The specimen was naive CD4+ T cells sorted from blood. The subset here: CD45RA+ positively selected. Source of these receptors: a man between 18 and 29 years old in good health.

The chain is built from TRBV5-1 and TRBJ2-7; D is perhaps TRBD1 or TRBD2 (5 bases each). V lost 8 bases and J 0 bases, leaving 15 bases between the germline ends. The germline gives CDR1 SGHRS, CDR2 YFSETQ. CDR3 size: 14 residues. This CDR3 reads CASTRDGSSYEQYF. DNA of the CDR3: TGCGCCAGTACCCGGGACGGAAGCTCCTACGAGCAGTACTTC.

The gene calls are TRBV7-9 and TRBJ2-3, with D hard to call. CDR1 and CDR2 from the germline V gene are SEHNR and FQNEAQ (reference sequence). This CDR3 spans 15 amino acids. Trimming cost V 4 bases and J 0 bases, with 11 bases left between them. The CDR3 nucleotides are TGTGCCAGCAGCTATCGGACCCCTAGCACAGATACGCAGTATTTT. Its translation is CASSYRTPSTDTQYF.

The CDR3 DNA sequence: TGTGCCAGCTACGGGCGCCTTACCACAGATACGCAGTATTTT. It codes for CASYGRLTTDTQYF. The chain employs TRBV6-5 and TRBJ2-3; D unresolved. V was shortened by 8 bases and J by 2 bases, with 14 bases between the two germline ends. Germline-derived CDR1 and CDR2 are MNHEY and SVGAGI. The CDR3 is 14 residues long.

The genes are TRBV11-3 and TRBJ2-5; 12 bases line up with TRBD2. CDR1 and CDR2 (germline): SGHNT, YENEEA. There are 16 residues in the CDR3. J gave up 4 bases and V 1 base, and 4 bases lay outside the gene matches. The CDR3 here is CASSLGLAGDRETQYF. The CDR3, as DNA: TGTGCCAGCAGCTTAGGACTAGCGGGAGACAGAGAGACCCAGTACTTC.

In this sample, this clone turned up a few times. The gene calls are TRBV6-6 and TRBJ1-5, with unresolved D. Deletions cut 5 bases from V and 7 bases from J, with 12 bases between. The CDR3 loop spans 13 amino acids. Germline CDR1 MNHNY, CDR2 SVGAGI (reference sequence). Written as DNA, the CDR3 is TGTGCCAGCAGTGACACCCCCCGGCAGCCCCAGCATTTT. Its translation is CASSDTPRQPQHF.

CDR3 protein: CASSPTARSNQPQHF. CDR3 in DNA: TGTGCCAGTAGCCCGACCGCAAGGAGCAATCAGCCCCAGCATTTT. The chain recombines TRBV19 with TRBJ1-5; no clear D. From germline, CDR1 is LNHDA and CDR2 SQIVND (reference sequence). Trimming cost V 6 bases and J 1 base, with 13 bases left between them. The CDR3 length is 15 residues.

This sequence joins TRBV7-2 and TRBJ1-2, with D uncertain. The CDR3 is made up of 14 amino acids. The V and J ends lost 0 bases and 3 bases respectively, with 8 bases between them. The V gene's germline CDR1 is SGHTA and CDR2 FQGNSA. CDR3 region: CASSLAPSYYGYTF. CDR3 bases: TGTGCCAGCAGCTTAGCTCCCAGCTACTATGGCTACACCTTC.

About this clone: Other DNA sequences from this sample encode an identical CDR3 as well. This chain connects TRBV2 to TRBJ1-5; D is ambiguous. The CDR3 is 11 amino acids. Trimming cost V 4 bases and J 9 bases, with 7 bases left between them. CDR1 is SNHLY, CDR2 FYNNEI, per germline. DNA of the CDR3: TGTGCCAGCAGTGGACAAGGGCCCCAGCATTTT. Protein sequence: CASSGQGPQHF.

The rearrangement joins TRBV28 to TRBJ1-6, with a tentative D call TRBD1 (5 bases). This CDR3 contains 15 residues. From germline, CDR1 is MDHEN and CDR2 SYDVKM. Trimming left V 2 bases short and J 11 bases short, with 16 bases between. CDR3 sequence reads: CASSLVLASGPPLHF. CDR3 DNA: TGTGCCAGCAGTTTAGTATTGGCATCGGGGCCACCCCTCCACTTT.

The V and J genes are TRBV30 and TRBJ2-3; 12 bases are shared with TRBD2. Germline assignment: CDR1 GTSNPN and CDR2 SVGIG (reference sequence). The CDR3 has 15 amino acids. The J segment lost 8 bases and the V segment lost 4 bases, leaving 10 bases of the junction unmatched. The DNA of the CDR3 is TGTGCCTGGACCCCGATCGGACTAGCGGGAACTACGCAGTATTTT. Its translation is CAWTPIGLAGTTQYF. Based on the CDR3 plus reference TRBV30 and TRBJ2-3, the full variable domain is SQTIHQWPATLVQPVGSPLSLECTVEGTSNPNLYWYRQAAGRGLQLLFYSVGIGQISSEVPQNLSASRPQDRQFILSSKKLLLSDSGFYLCAWTPIGLAGTTQYFGPGTRLTVL.

Only a few counts were recorded for this clone. The chain couples TRBV7-9 to TRBJ2-2, with 8 bases identical to TRBD1. CDR1 and CDR2 from the germline V gene are SEHNR and FQNEAQ (reference sequence). The J segment lost 1 base and the V segment lost 1 base, leaving 2 bases of the junction unmatched. The CDR3 sequence is 16 residues long. For the CDR3, the DNA is TGTGCCAGCAGCTTAGTGGGGACAGGGAACACCGGGGAGCTGTTTTTT. It encodes CASSLVGTGNTGELFF.

The rearrangement joins TRBV6-5 to TRBJ1-2, with 7 bases identical to TRBD1. The V gene's germline CDR1 is MNHEY and CDR2 SVGAGI. With V trimmed by 5 bases and J by 8 bases, 8 bases remained unmatched. This CDR3 spans 13 amino acids. CDR3 nucleotides: TGTGCCAGCAGTGTAACAGGGGTGGCCGGCTACACCTTC. Translation gives CASSVTGVAGYTF.

The V call is TRBV23-1, the J call TRBJ1-5; the D is unclear. TRBV23-1 is given ORF status, its function remaining uncertain. The CDR3 length is 14 residues. The germline V and J ends were trimmed by 2 bases and 4 bases, with 9 bases remaining between them. CDR3 bases: TGCGCCAGCAGTCAAGGAGTAAAAAATCAGCCCCAGCATTTT. It yields the protein CASSQGVKNQPQHF.

The chain links TRBV30 to TRBJ2-7; tentatively, D is TRBD1 (6 bases). CDR3 length equals 12 residues. The germline CDR1 and CDR2 sequences are GTSNPN and SVGIG (reference sequence). Trimming left V 4 bases short and J 12 bases short, with 19 bases between. The DNA of the CDR3 is TGTGCCTGGACCCTCCAGGGGTCCTCCCCGTACTTC. Protein product: CAWTLQGSSPYF.

The chain carries TRBV11-1 and TRBJ1-2, with TRBD1 matching 9 bases. J lost 7 bases, V lost 2 bases, and 8 bases had no gene match. Germline V CDR1 and CDR2: SGHAT, FQDESV (reference sequence). The CDR3 covers 15 residues. The CDR3 region has the DNA TGTGCCAGCAGCTTACTAACCGGGACAGGGAGTGGCTACACCTTC. This gives the protein CASSLLTGTGSGYTF.

This chain links TRBV29-1 with TRBJ1-1; TRBD1 agrees at 10 bases. From germline, CDR1 is SQVTM and CDR2 ANQGSEA. The CDR3 sequence is 17 residues long. Losses at the gene ends were 1 base for V and 1 base for J; bases not matched to a gene: 9. CDR3 sequence (DNA): TGCAGCGTTGAAGCCCGACAGGGGGCGCGGGGGAACACTGAAGCTTTCTTT. Its protein product is CSVEARQGARGNTEAFF. Variable domain in full (rest from reference TRBV29-1 and TRBJ1-1): SAVISQKPSRDICQRGTSLTIQCQVDSQVTMMFWYRQQPGQSLTLIATANQGSEATYESGFVIDKFPISRPNLTFSTLTVSNMSPEDSSIYLCSVEARQGARGNTEAFFGQGTRLTVV.

This clone was counted a single time. V usage is TRBV6-6 and J usage is TRBJ2-1; 7 nucleotides align to TRBD2. Per the germline V gene, CDR1 is MNHNY and CDR2 is SVGAGI (reference sequence). Trimming removed 5 bases from V and 10 bases from J; junction bases left unmatched: 5. This CDR3 is 12 amino acids long. The CDR3 sequence is CASSRLAREQFF. The CDR3 coding sequence is TGTGCCAGCAGTAGACTAGCTCGAGAGCAGTTCTTC.

J is TRBJ2-1 and V is TRBV11-3; TRBD2 is a possible D gene (6 bases). The V end was cut by 4 bases, the J end by 5 bases, with 9 bases between. There are 13 residues in the CDR3. From germline, CDR1 is SGHNT and CDR2 YENEEA. CDR3 sequence reads: CASSSERDNEQFF. The DNA of the CDR3 is TGTGCCAGCAGCTCTGAGCGGGACAATGAGCAGTTCTTC.

The chain couples TRBV5-1 to TRBJ1-2; D remains unclear. Between the trimmed V and J ends, which lost 0 bases and 3 bases, there was a span of 12 bases. Germline assignment: CDR1 SGHRS and CDR2 YFSETQ. This CDR3 is 15 amino acids long. The CDR3 here is CASSLGPLRDYGYTF. CDR3 in DNA: TGCGCCAGCAGCTTGGGGCCCCTCCGGGACTATGGCTACACCTTC.

The count of this clone is one. V usage is TRBV11-2 and J usage is TRBJ2-7; possible D gene TRBD1, 6 bases. This CDR3 is built from 14 residues. Germline assignment: CDR1 SGHAT and CDR2 FQNNGV. Trimming left V 0 bases short and J 3 bases short, with 9 bases between. The CDR3 sequence is CASSLENRVYEQYF. CDR3 sequence (DNA): TGTGCCAGCAGCTTAGAAAACAGGGTCTACGAGCAGTACTTC.

This chain uses TRBV10-3 with TRBJ2-5, with D possibly matching TRBD1 (6 bases). Per germline, CDR1 ENHRY and CDR2 SYGVKD. Trimming pared 3 bases from V and 5 bases from J, leaving 10 bases between. There are 13 residues in the CDR3. CDR3 amino acids: CAISDIRGETQYF. The CDR3 bases are TGTGCCATCAGTGATATCAGGGGCGAGACCCAGTACTTC.

The genes are TRBV18 and TRBJ1-1; 7 nucleotides align to TRBD1. V lost 5 bases, J lost 3 bases, and 6 bases stayed unmatched. Per the germline V gene, CDR1 is KGHSH and CDR2 is LQKENI. CDR3 length equals 14 residues. The CDR3 spells CASSSQGGDTEAFF. Written as DNA, the CDR3 is TGTGCCAGCTCATCCCAGGGGGGGGACACTGAAGCTTTCTTT.